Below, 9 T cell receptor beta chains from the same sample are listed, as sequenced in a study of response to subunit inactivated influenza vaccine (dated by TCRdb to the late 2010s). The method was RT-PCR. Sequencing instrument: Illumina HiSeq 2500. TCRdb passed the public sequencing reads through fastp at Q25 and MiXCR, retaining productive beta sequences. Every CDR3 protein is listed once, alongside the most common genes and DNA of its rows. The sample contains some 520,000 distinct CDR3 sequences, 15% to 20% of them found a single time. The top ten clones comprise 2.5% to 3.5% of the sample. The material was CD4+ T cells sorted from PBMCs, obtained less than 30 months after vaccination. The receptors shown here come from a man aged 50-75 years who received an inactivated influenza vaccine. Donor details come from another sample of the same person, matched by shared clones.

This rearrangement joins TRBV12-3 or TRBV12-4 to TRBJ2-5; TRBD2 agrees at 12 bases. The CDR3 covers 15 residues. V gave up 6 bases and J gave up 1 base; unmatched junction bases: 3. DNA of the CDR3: TGTGCCAGCAGGTCACTAGCGGGGGGCCAAGAGACCCAGTACTTC. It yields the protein CASRSLAGGQETQYF.

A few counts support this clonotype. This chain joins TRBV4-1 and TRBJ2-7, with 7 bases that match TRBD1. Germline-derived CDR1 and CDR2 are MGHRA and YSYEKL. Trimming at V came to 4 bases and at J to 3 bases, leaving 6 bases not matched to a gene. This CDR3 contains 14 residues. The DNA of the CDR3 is TGCGCCAGCAGCCCCATCGACAGGGTCTACGAGCAGTACTTC. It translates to CASSPIDRVYEQYF.

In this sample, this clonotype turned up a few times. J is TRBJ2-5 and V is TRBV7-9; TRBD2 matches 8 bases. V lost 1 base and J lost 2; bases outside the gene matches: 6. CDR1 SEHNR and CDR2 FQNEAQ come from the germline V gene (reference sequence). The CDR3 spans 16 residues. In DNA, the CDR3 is TGTGCCAGCAGCTTAGGTGCGGGGGGTGGACAAGAGACCCAGTACTTC. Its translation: CASSLGAGGGQETQYF.

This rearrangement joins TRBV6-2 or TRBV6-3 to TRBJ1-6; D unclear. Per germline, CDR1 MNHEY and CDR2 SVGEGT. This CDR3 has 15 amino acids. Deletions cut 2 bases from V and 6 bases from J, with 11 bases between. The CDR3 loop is CASSYRSLANSPLHF. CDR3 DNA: TGTGCCAGCAGTTACAGGAGTCTCGCTAATTCACCCCTCCACTTT.

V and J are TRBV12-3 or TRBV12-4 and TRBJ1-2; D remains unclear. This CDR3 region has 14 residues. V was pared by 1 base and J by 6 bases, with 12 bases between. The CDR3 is CASSLGVGPNGYTF. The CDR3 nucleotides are TGTGCCAGCAGTTTAGGAGTAGGGCCCAATGGCTACACCTTC.

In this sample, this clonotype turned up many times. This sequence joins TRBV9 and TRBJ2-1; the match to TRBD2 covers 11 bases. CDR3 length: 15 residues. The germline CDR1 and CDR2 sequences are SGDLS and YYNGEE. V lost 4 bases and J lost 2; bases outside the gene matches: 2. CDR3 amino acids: CASSSSGGPYNEQFF. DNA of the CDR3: TGTGCCAGCAGCTCTAGCGGGGGGCCCTACAATGAGCAGTTCTTC.

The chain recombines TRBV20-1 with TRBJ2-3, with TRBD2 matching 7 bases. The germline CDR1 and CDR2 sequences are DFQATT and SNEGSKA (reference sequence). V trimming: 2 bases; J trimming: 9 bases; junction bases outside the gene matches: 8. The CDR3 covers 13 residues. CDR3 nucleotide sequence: TGCAGTGCTAGACCGTATCTAGCGGTGACGCAGTATTTT. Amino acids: CSARPYLAVTQYF.

The chain's CDR3 is CASSSQREGRDTGELFF. The CDR3 DNA reads TGTGCCAGCAGCTCTCAGCGGGAGGGCCGGGACACCGGGGAGCTGTTTTTT. The V call is TRBV7-2, the J call TRBJ2-2; 10 bases are a match to TRBD2. The ends lost 4 bases at V and 3 bases at J; junction bases unmatched: 8. CDR3 length equals 17 residues. Looked up from germline, CDR1 is SGHTA and CDR2 is FQGNSA.

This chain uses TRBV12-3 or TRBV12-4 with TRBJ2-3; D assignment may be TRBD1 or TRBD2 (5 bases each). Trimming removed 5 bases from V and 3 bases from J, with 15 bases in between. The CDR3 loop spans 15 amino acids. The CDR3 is CASSPRTGTTDTQYF. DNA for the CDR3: TGTGCCAGCAGTCCCCGGACGGGGACGACAGATACGCAGTATTTT.